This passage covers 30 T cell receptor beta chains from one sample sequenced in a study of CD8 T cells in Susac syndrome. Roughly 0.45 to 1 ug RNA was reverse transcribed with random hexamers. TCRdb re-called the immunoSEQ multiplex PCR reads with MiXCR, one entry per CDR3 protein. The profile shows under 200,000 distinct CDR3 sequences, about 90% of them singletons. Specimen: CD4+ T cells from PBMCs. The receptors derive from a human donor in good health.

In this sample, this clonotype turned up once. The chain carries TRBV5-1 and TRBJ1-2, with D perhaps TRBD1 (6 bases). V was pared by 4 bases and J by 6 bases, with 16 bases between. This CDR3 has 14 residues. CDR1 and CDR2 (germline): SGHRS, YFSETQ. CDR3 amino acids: CASSVYREGDGYTF. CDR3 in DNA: TGCGCCAGCAGCGTCTACAGGGAAGGGGATGGCTACACCTTC.

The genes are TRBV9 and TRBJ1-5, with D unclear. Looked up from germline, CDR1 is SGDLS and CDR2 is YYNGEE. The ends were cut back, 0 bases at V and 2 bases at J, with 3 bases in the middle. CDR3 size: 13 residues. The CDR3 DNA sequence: TGTGCCAGCAGCGTAGGGCGCAATCAGCCCCAGCATTTT. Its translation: CASSVGRNQPQHF.

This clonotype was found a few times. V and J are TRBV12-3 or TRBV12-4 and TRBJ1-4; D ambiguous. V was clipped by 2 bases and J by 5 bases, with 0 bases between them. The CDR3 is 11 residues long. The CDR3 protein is CASSLNEKLFF. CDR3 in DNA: TGTGCCAGCAGTTTAAATGAAAAACTGTTTTTT.

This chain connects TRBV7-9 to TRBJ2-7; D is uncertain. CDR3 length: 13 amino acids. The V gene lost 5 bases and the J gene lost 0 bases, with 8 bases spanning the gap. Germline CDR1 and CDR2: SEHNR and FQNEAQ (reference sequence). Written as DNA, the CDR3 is TGTGCCAGCAGCGCGAGCCTCTCCTACGAGCAGTACTTC. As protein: CASSASLSYEQYF.

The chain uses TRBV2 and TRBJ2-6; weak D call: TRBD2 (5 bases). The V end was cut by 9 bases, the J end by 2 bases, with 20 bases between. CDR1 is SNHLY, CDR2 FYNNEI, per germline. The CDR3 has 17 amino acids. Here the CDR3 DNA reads TGTGCCAGTACGGCGGAGGATAATTGGACTGGGGCCAACGTCCTGACTTTC. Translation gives CASTAEDNWTGANVLTF.

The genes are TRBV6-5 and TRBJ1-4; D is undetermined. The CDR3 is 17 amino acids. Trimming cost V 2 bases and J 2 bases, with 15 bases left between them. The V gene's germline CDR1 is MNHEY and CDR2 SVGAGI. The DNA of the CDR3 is TGTGCCAGCAGTTACCGCGGGGATAAGAGGACTAATGAAAAACTGTTTTTT. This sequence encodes CASSYRGDKRTNEKLFF.

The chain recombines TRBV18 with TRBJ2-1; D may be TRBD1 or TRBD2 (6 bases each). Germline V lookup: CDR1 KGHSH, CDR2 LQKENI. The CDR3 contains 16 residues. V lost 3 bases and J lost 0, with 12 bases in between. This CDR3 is CASSPGGGDSYNEQFF. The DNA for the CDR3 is TGTGCCAGCTCACCGGGGGGCGGAGACTCCTACAATGAGCAGTTCTTC. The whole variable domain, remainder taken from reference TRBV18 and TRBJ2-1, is NAGVMQNPRHLVRRRGQEARLRCSPMKGHSHVYWYRQLPEEGLKFMVYLQKENIIDESGMPKERFSAEFPKEGPSILRIQQVVRGDSAAYFCASSPGGGDSYNEQFFGPGTRLTVL.

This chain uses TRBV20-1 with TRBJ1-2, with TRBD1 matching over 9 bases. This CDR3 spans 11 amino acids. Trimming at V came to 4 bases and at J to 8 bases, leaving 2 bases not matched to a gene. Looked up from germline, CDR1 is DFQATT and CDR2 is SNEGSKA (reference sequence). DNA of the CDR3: TGCAGTGCTATGGACAGGGGAGGCTACACCTTC. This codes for CSAMDRGGYTF.

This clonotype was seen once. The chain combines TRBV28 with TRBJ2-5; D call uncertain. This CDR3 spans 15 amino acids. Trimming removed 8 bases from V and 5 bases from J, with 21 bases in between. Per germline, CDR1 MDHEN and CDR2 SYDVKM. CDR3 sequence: CASWSGQAIGETQYF. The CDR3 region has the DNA TGTGCCAGCTGGTCCGGTCAGGCCATAGGGGAGACCCAGTACTTC.

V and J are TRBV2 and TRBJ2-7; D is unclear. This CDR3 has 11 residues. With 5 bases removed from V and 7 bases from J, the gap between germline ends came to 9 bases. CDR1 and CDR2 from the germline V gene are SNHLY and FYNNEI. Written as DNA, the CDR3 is TGTGCCAGCAGTCCTACTTGGGAGCAGTACTTC. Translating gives CASSPTWEQYF.

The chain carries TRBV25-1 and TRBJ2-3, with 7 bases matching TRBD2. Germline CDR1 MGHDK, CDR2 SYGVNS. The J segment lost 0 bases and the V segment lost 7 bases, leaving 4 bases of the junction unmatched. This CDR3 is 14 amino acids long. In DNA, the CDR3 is TGTGCCAGCATGGCGGGACTAAGCACAGATACGCAGTATTTT. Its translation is CASMAGLSTDTQYF.

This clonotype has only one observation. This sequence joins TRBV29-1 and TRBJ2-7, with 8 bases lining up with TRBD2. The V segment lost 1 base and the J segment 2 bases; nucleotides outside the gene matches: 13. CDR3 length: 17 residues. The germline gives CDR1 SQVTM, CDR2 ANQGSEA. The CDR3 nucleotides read TGCAGCGTTGAAGGCCCCCGGGAAGCGGGAGTAACCTACGAGCAGTACTTC. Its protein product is CSVEGPREAGVTYEQYF.

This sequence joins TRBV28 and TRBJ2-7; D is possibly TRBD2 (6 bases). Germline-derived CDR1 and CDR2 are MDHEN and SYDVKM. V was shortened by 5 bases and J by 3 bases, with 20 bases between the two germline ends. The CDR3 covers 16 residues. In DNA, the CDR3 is TGTGCCAGCAGTCCCGGTTTGGGGAGGAGGGACTACGAGCAGTACTTC. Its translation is CASSPGLGRRDYEQYF.

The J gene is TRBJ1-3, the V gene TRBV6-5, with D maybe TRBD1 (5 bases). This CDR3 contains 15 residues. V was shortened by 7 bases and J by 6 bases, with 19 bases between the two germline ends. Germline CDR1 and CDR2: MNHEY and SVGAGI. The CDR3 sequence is CASTRGWGTENTIYF. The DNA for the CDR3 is TGTGCCAGCACTAGGGGCTGGGGAACTGAAAACACCATATATTTT.

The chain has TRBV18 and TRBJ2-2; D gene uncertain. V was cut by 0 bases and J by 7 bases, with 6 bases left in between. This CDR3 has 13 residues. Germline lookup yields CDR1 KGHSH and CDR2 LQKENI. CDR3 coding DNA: TGTGCCAGCTCACCACCCAGTATCGGGGAGCTGTTTTTT. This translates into CASSPPSIGELFF.

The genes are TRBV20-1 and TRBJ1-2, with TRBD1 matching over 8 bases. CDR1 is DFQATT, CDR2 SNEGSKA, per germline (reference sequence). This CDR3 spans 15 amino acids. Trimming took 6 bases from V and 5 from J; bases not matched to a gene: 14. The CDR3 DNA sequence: TGCAGTGCCAGCAACAGGGGGTGGAGAGGGTATGGCTACACCTTC. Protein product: CSASNRGWRGYGYTF.

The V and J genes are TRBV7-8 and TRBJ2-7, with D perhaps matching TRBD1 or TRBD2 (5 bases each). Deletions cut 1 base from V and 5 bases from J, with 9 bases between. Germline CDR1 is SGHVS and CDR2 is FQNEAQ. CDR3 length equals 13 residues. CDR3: CASSLVRGHEQYF. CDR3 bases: TGTGCCAGCAGCTTAGTTAGGGGACACGAGCAGTACTTC.

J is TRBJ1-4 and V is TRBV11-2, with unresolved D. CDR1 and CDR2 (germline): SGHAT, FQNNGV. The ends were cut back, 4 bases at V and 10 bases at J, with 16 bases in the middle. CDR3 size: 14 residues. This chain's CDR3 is CASSSIRDPRKLFF. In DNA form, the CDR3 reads TGTGCCAGCAGCTCAATCCGGGATCCCAGAAAACTGTTTTTT.

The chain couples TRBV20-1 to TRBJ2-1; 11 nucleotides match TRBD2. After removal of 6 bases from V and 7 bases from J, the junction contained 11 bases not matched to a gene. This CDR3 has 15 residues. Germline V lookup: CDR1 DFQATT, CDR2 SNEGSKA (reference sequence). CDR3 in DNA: TGCAGTGCCTCCCGTCGACTAGCGGGATTAAATGAGCAGTTCTTC. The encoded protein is CSASRRLAGLNEQFF.

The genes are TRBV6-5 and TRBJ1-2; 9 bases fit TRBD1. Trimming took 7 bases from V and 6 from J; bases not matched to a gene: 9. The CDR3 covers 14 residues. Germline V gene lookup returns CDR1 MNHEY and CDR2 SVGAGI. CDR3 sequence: CASTRRDRANGYTF. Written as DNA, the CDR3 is TGTGCCAGCACCCGCCGGGACAGGGCAAATGGCTACACCTTC.

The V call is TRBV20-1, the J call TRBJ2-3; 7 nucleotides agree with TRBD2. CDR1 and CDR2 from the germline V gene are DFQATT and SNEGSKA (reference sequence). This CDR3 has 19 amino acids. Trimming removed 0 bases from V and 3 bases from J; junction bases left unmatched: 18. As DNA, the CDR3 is TGCAGTGCTAGAGATCCGGGGAGTAGCGGCGGGAGAGCGACAGATACGCAGTATTTT. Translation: CSARDPGSSGGRATDTQYF.

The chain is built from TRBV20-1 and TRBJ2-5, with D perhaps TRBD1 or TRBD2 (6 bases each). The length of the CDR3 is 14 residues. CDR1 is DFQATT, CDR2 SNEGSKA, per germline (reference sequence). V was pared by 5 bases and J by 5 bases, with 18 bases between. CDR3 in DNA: TGCAGTGCTCCCGGTGGAGGGGGTGGGGAGACCCAGTACTTC. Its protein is CSAPGGGGGETQYF.

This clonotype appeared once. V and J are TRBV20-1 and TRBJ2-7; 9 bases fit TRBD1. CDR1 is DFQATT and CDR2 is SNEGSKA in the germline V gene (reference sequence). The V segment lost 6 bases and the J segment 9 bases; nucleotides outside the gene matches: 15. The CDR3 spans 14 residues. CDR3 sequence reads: CSAIPGQGRLGQYF. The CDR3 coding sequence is TGCAGTGCCATCCCGGGACAGGGCCGATTAGGGCAGTACTTC.

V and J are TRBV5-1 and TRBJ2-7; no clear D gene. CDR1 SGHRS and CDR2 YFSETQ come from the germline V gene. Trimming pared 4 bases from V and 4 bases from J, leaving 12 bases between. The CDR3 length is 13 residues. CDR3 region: CASSLVSEYEQYF. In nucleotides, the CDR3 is TGCGCCAGCAGCCTGGTTTCGGAGTACGAGCAGTACTTC. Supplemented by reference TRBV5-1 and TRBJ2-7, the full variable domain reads KAGVTQTPRYLIKTRGQQVTLSCSPISGHRSVSWYQQTPGQGLQFLFEYFSETQRNKGNFPGRFSGRQFSNSRSEMNVSTLELGDSALYLCASSLVSEYEQYFGPGTRLTVT.

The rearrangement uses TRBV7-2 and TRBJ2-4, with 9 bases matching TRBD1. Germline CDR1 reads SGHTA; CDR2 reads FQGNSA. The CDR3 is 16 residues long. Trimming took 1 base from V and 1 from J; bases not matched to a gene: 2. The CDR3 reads CASSLGDRDAKNIQYF. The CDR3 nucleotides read TGTGCCAGCAGCTTAGGGGACAGGGATGCCAAAAACATTCAGTACTTC.

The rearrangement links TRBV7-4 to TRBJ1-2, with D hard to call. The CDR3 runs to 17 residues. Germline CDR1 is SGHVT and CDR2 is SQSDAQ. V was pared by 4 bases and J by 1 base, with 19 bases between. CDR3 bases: TGTGCCAGCAGCTCCCGGGGAGGGCAGGACCATAACTATGGCTACACCTTC. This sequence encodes CASSSRGGQDHNYGYTF.

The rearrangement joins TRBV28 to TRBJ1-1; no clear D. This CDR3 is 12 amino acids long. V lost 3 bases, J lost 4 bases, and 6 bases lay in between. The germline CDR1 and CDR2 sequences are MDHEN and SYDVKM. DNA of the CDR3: TGTGCCAGCAGTTTCTTGGCCACTGAAGCTTTCTTT. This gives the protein CASSFLATEAFF.

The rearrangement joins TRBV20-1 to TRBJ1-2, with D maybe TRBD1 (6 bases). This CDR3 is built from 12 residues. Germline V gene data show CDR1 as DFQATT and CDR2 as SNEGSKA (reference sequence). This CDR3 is CISGAGVGGYTF. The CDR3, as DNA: TGCATAAGCGGGGCAGGGGTAGGTGGCTACACCTTC.

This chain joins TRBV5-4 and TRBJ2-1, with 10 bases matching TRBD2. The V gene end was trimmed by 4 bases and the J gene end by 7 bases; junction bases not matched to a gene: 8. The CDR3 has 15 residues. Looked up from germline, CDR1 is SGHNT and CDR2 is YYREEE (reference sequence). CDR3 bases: TGTGCCAGCAGCCCCTCTAGCGGGAGATCGAATGAGCAGTTCTTC. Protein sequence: CASSPSSGRSNEQFF.

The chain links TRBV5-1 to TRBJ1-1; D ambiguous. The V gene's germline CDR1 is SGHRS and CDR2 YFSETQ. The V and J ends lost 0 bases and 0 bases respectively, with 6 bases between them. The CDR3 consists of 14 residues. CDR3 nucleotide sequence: TGCGCCAGCAGCTTGGTAGGGTTGAACACTGAAGCTTTCTTT. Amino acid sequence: CASSLVGLNTEAFF.